A selection of T cell receptor beta chains follows, all from one sample in a study of blood T cell repertoires in COVID-19. The protocol was immunoSEQ multiplex PCR, while the TCRdb copy is restricted to in-frame clones and leaves out a portion. The sample has under 170,000 clones; 75% to 90% are singletons. Sequenced: peripheral blood. These receptors originate from a woman aged 60 to 75 with active or convalescent COVID-19. Both conserved end residues are part of each CDR3. The D gene is left open where the match is weak. Clone size is shown for a subset of rows, as once, few, many or a class of expanded clone.

NA	NA	TRBV9	13	TRBJ1-1	CASRKQENTEAFF
TRBD2	NA	TRBV6-2/TRBV6-3	15	TRBJ2-1	CASSRSGREYNEQFF
NA	NA	TRBV19	14	TRBJ1-2	CASSRLVLNYGYTF
TRBD2	NA	TRBV4-3	16	TRBJ2-3	CASSQGLAGGSDTQYF
NA	few	TRBV27	13	TRBJ2-7	CASSLATGSEQYF
NA	NA	TRBV7-8	14	TRBJ1-1	CASSLTGSNTEAFF
NA	NA	TRBV10-3	15	TRBJ1-2	CAISEQEGRTTGYTF
NA	few	TRBV3-1/TRBV3-2	16	TRBJ1-6	CASSQDWQALNSPLHF
NA	once	TRBV12-5	16	TRBJ2-2	CASGLGVSEFTGELFF
TRBD1	NA	TRBV5-1	15	TRBJ1-1	CASSLRDRAPTEAFF
NA	NA	TRBV5-1	11	TRBJ2-3	CASRETDTQYF
TRBD1	few	TRBV6-2/TRBV6-3	14	TRBJ2-7	CASSRGQGAYEQYF
TRBD2	NA	TRBV5-1	15	TRBJ2-1	CASSLAGVRRNEQFF
NA	NA	TRBV2	16	TRBJ1-6	CASSRDVGLDNSPLHF
NA	NA	TRBV4-1	18	TRBJ1-4	CASSQVPLVGRVNEKLFF
NA	NA	TRBV2	12	TRBJ2-3	CASSHTTNSQYF
NA	NA	TRBV6-6	12	TRBJ1-6	CASSYSGSALHF
NA	NA	TRBV13	14	TRBJ2-7	CASSFRGTNYEQYF
NA	once	TRBV5-6	15	TRBJ1-2	CASSPNTGPNYGYTF
TRBD2	NA	TRBV6-5	15	TRBJ2-7	CASSRAGGESYEQYF
TRBD1	NA	TRBV14	14	TRBJ2-1	CASSPGTGYNEQFF
NA	once	TRBV11-3	15	TRBJ1-5	CASSLAGNSNQPQHF
TRBD1	NA	TRBV5-1	16	TRBJ1-1	CASSLAAAGGETEAFF
NA	NA	TRBV2	12	TRBJ1-1	CASSTTDTEAFF
TRBD2	NA	TRBV7-8	16	TRBJ2-1	CASSKMVIAGVDEQFF
NA	NA	TRBV6-5	14	TRBJ1-5	CASSRTGSEQPQHF
NA	NA	TRBV2	16	TRBJ1-6	CASSEGGVTYNSPLHF
NA	NA	TRBV3-1/TRBV3-2	15	TRBJ2-2	CASSQDWARTGELFF
NA	NA	TRBV10-3	16	TRBJ1-3	CAISELQSGSGNTIYF
NA	NA	TRBV10-3	13	TRBJ2-5	CAIREGTGETQYF
NA	NA	TRBV19	13	TRBJ2-1	CASSPTGSSEQFF
NA	NA	TRBV2	14	TRBJ1-5	CASNREKSNQPQHF
TRBD1	NA	TRBV7-9	16	TRBJ1-4	CASSRFIGQGEEKLFF
NA	NA	TRBV20-1	14	TRBJ2-3	CSASTRGGADTQYF
NA	NA	TRBV10-3	14	TRBJ2-3	CAISVDTSTDTQYF
NA	NA	TRBV19	14	TRBJ1-2	CASSIAAGDYGYTF
TRBD1	NA	TRBV2	15	TRBJ1-4	CASSRDRGPNEKLFF
NA	NA	TRBV19	13	TRBJ1-1	CASSSTDSTEAFF
TRBD1	NA	TRBV19	13	TRBJ1-1	CASTGQGWTEAFF
NA	NA	TRBV18	15	TRBJ1-1	CASSVLEGGLAEAFF
TRBD2	NA	TRBV7-2	15	TRBJ2-7	CASSPSSSGPYEQYF
TRBD2	NA	TRBV15	16	TRBJ2-5	CATSNAGTSGEETQYF
TRBD2	NA	TRBV6-1	13	TRBJ2-3	CASSEGRGGTQYF
NA	NA	TRBV19	14	TRBJ1-3	CAPKLRGSGNTIYF
TRBD1	NA	TRBV5-1	15	TRBJ2-1	CASSSDRGGYNEQFF
NA	NA	TRBV30	13	TRBJ1-4	CAWSGQRWEKLFF
NA	once	TRBV7-6	15	TRBJ1-5	CASSLGGHSNQPQHF
TRBD1	NA	TRBV7-2	16	TRBJ1-6	CASSLFWTGNNSPLHF
NA	NA	TRBV5-4	20	TRBJ1-6	CASSPGLGSQGGSYNSPLHF
NA	NA	TRBV13	14	TRBJ2-5	CASSLTLEKETQYF
NA	NA	TRBV21-1	16	TRBJ2-7	CASSYEGGPEAYEQYF
NA	NA	TRBV18	14	TRBJ2-3	CASSPSTESDTQYF
TRBD1	NA	TRBV5-1	14	TRBJ1-6	CASSFNRGDSPLHF
TRBD2	NA	TRBV19	14	TRBJ2-2	CASTSGGDTGELFF
NA	NA	TRBV19	14	TRBJ1-6	CASTRDLTDSPLHF
TRBD2	NA	TRBV5-4	14	TRBJ2-3	CASSLGLAGDTQYF
NA	NA	TRBV5-4	12	TRBJ2-7	CASSLYSYEQYF
TRBD1	NA	TRBV27	15	TRBJ2-1	CASSLWTGNYNEQFF
TRBD1	NA	TRBV7-9	15	TRBJ2-3	CASSSGQASTDTQYF
NA	NA	TRBV6-2/TRBV6-3	17	TRBJ2-1	CASSYLTYRGSHNEQFF